The clone carrying this T cell receptor beta chain was found many times. The sample originates from a study of molecular identifiers for immune sequencing clone quantification. Study-wide context: The replicate experiment used RNA from approximately 20,000 or 100,000 naive CD8 cells. This RNA was split into five aliquots, and four of them were sequenced.

Germline lookup yields CDR1 KGHSH and CDR2 LQKENI. The germline V and J ends were trimmed by 2 bases and 7 bases, with 9 bases remaining between them. There are 13 residues in the CDR3. TCRdb ran MiXCR on the PCR reads and lists one entry per CDR3 protein. The table shows tens of thousands of distinct CDR3 sequences, with less than 20% occurring only once. This clonotype was obtained from a human donor in good health. Some libraries in this study had Jurkat cell RNA spiked in. The V and J genes are TRBV18 and TRBJ2-1; D gene uncertain. The sample comprised naive CD8+ T cells from blood, with Jurkat cell RNA spiked in. Subset in this sample: FACS-sorted CD8+CD4-CCR7+CD45RA+ naive T cells. DNA of the CDR3: TGTGCCAGCTCACCAATGATCGCGAATGAGCAGTTCTTC. Its translation: CASSPMIANEQFF.